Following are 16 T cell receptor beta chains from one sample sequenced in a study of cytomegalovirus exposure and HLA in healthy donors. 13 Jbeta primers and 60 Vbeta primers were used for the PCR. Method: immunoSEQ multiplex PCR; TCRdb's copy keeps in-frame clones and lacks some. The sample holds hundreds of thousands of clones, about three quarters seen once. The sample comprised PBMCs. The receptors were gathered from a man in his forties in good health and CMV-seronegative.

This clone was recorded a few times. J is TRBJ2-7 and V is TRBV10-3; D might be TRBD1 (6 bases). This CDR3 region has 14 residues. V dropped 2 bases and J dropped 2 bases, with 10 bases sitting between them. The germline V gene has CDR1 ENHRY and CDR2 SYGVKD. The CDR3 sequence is CAISETGPTYEQYF. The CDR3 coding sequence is TGTGCCATCAGTGAGACAGGGCCAACCTACGAGCAGTACTTC.

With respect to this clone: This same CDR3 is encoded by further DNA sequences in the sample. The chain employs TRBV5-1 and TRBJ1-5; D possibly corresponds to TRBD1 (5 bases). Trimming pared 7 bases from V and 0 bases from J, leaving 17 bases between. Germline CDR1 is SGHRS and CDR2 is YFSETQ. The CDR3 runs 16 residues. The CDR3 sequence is CASRYPSGFSNQPQHF. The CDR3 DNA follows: TGCGCCAGCCGTTACCCCTCAGGGTTTAGCAATCAGCCCCAGCATTTT.

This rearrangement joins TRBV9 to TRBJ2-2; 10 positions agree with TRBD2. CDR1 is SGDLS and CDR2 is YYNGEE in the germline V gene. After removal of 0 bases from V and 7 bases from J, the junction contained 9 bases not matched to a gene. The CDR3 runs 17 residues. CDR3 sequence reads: CASSVGIAGGPGGELFF. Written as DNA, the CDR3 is TGTGCCAGCAGCGTAGGGATAGCGGGAGGCCCGGGCGGGGAGCTGTTTTTT.

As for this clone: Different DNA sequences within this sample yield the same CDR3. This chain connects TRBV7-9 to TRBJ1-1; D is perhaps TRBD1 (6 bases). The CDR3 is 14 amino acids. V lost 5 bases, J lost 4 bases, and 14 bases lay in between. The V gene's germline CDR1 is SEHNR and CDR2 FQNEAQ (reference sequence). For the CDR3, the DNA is TGTGCCAGCAGCCTAAGGGGGTCAGGCACTGAAGCTTTCTTT. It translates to CASSLRGSGTEAFF.

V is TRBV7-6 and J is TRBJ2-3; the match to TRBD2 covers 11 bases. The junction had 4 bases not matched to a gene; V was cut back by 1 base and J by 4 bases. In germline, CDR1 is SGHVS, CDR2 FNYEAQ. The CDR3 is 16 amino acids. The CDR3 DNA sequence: TGTGCCAGCAGCTTAGGTGGTAGCGGGAGGGCAGATACGCAGTATTTT. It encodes CASSLGGSGRADTQYF.

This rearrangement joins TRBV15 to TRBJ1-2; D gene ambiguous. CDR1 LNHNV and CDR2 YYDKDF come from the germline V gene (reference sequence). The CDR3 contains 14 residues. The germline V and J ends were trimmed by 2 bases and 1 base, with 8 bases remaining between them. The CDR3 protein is CATSRQRGNYGYTF. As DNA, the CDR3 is TGTGCCACCAGCAGACAACGAGGTAACTATGGCTACACCTTC. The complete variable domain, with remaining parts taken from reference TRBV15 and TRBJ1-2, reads DAMVIQNPRYQVTQFGKPVTLSCSQTLNHNVMYWYQQKSSQAPKLLFHYYDKDFNNEADTPDNFQSRRPNTSFCFLDIRSPGLGDTAMYLCATSRQRGNYGYTFGSGTRLTVV.

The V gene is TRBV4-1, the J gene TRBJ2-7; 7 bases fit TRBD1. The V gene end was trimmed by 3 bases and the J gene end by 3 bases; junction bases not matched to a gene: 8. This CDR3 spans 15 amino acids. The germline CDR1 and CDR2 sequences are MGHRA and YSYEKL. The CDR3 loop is CASSQDDRAYYEQYF. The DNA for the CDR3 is TGCGCCAGCAGCCAGGATGACAGGGCGTACTACGAGCAGTACTTC.

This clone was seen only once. CDR3 region: CASSQPGQGVRHTEAFF. For the CDR3, the DNA is TGTGCCAGCAGCCAACCGGGACAGGGGGTCCGCCACACTGAAGCTTTCTTT. This chain joins TRBV5-8 and TRBJ1-1; 11 bases align to TRBD1. V trimming: 4 bases; J trimming: 3 bases; junction bases outside the gene matches: 11. This CDR3 contains 17 residues. CDR1 is SGHTS and CDR2 is YDEGEE in the germline V gene.

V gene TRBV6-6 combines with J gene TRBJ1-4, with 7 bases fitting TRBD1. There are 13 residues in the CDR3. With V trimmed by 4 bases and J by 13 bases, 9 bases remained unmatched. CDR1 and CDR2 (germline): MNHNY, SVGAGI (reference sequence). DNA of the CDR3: TGTGCCAGCAGTTCACGGGAAGGGGACAGACTGTTTTTT. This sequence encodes CASSSREGDRLFF.

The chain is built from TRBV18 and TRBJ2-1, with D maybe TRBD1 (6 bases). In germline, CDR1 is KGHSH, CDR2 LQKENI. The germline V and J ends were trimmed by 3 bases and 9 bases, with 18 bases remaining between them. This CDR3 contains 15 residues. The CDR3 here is CASSPVQGTAGEQFF. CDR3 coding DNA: TGTGCCAGCTCACCGGTTCAGGGGACCGCGGGTGAGCAGTTCTTC. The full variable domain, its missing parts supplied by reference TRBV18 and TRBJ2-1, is NAGVMQNPRHLVRRRGQEARLRCSPMKGHSHVYWYRQLPEEGLKFMVYLQKENIIDESGMPKERFSAEFPKEGPSILRIQQVVRGDSAAYFCASSPVQGTAGEQFFGPGTRLTVL.

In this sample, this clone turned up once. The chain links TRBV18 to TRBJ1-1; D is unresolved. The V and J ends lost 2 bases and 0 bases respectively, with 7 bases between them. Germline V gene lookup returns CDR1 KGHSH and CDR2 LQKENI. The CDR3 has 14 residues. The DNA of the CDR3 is TGTGCCAGCTCACCAACAGTCCTGAACACTGAAGCTTTCTTT. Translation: CASSPTVLNTEAFF. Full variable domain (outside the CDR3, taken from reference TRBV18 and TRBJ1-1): NAGVMQNPRHLVRRRGQEARLRCSPMKGHSHVYWYRQLPEEGLKFMVYLQKENIIDESGMPKERFSAEFPKEGPSILRIQQVVRGDSAAYFCASSPTVLNTEAFFGQGTRLTVV.

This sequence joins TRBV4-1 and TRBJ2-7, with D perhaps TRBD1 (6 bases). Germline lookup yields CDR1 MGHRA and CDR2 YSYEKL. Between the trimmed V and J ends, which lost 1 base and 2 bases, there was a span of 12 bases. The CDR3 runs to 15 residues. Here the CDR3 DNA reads TGCGCCAGCAGCCAAGGGACAGAGCCTACCTACGAGCAGTACTTC. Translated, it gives CASSQGTEPTYEQYF.

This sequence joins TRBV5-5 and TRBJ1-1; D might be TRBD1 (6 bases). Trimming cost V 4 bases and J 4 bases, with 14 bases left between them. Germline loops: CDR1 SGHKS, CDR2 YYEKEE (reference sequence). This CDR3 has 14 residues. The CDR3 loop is CASSHTGFGTEAFF. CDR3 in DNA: TGTGCCAGCAGCCACACAGGGTTTGGCACTGAAGCTTTCTTT.

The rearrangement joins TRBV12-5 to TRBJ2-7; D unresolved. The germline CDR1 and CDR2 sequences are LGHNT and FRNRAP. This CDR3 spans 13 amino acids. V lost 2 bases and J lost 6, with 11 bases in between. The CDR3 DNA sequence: TGTGCTAGTGGTTTGCCCTCCGGCGGCGAGCAGTACTTC. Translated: CASGLPSGGEQYF.

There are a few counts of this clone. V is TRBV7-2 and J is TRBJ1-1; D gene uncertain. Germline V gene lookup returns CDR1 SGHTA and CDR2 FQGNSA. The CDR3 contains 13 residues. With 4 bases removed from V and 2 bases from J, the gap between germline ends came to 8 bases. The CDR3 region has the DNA TGTGCCAGCAGCTACACACGAAACACTGAAGCTTTCTTT. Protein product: CASSYTRNTEAFF. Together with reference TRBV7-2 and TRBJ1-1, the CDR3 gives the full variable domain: GAGVSQSPSNKVTEKGKDVELRCDPISGHTALYWYRQSLGQGLEFLIYFQGNSAPDKSGLPSDRFSAERTGGSVSTLTIQRTQQEDSAVYLCASSYTRNTEAFFGQGTRLTVV.

The CDR3 reads CASSHPGAQETQYF. The CDR3 DNA sequence: TGCGCCAGCAGCCATCCAGGTGCCCAAGAGACCCAGTACTTC. The rearrangement joins TRBV5-1 to TRBJ2-5; D is ambiguous. Germline lookup yields CDR1 SGHRS and CDR2 YFSETQ. The CDR3 has 14 amino acids. V dropped 4 bases and J dropped 1 base, with 11 bases sitting between them.